These 11 T cell receptor beta chains share one sample of origin, sequenced in a study of T-cell reconstitution after alpha-beta-depleted transplantation in children. Unique molecular identifiers were used in preparing the TCRbeta library. One entry per CDR3 protein results from TCRdb running MiXCR on the PCR reads. This sample carries under 450,000 distinct CDR3 sequences, 10% to 15% of them seen once, and the ten largest clones take about 4.5%. The starting material was PBMCs, obtained from the stem cell graft. The receptors stem from a human donor who donated a stem cell graft to a child with Fanconi anemia.

This clonotype was counted only a few times. This chain uses TRBV6-5 with TRBJ1-6; D possibly corresponds to TRBD1 (5 bases). The CDR3 is 14 residues long. V lost 5 bases, J lost 7 bases, and 12 bases lay in between. In germline, CDR1 is MNHEY, CDR2 SVGAGI. DNA for the CDR3: TGTGCCAGCAGTCAGGGTACGCGGAATTCACCCCTCCACTTT. This codes for CASSQGTRNSPLHF.

This clonotype has a count of ten or more. CDR3 sequence: CASSIMGGANVLTF. Here the CDR3 DNA reads TGTGCCAGCAGCATCATGGGTGGGGCCAACGTCCTGACTTTC. V usage is TRBV7-2 and J usage is TRBJ2-6; D uncertain. The CDR3 spans 14 residues. Trimming took off 5 bases at V and 3 bases at J, with 8 bases between the two ends. Germline CDR1 is SGHTA and CDR2 is FQGNSA.

The chain joins TRBV27 to TRBJ2-5, with D perhaps TRBD2 (6 bases). CDR1 and CDR2 from the germline V gene are MNHEY and SMNVEV (reference sequence). This CDR3 has 16 amino acids. The V gene lost 4 bases and the J gene lost 5 bases, with 20 bases spanning the gap. The CDR3 region is CASSSKRPSAGETQYF. Here the CDR3 DNA reads TGTGCCAGCAGTTCCAAGCGACCCTCCGCGGGGGAGACCCAGTACTTC.

The J gene is TRBJ1-1, the V gene TRBV28; TRBD1 aligns across 7 bases. The length of the CDR3 is 16 residues. CDR1 is MDHEN and CDR2 is SYDVKM in the germline V gene. V trimming: 5 bases; J trimming: 1 base; junction bases outside the gene matches: 10. Written as DNA, the CDR3 is TGTGCCAGCAGTCCCACAGGGGAAGTAAGGAACACTGAAGCTTTCTTT. This encodes CASSPTGEVRNTEAFF.

This clonotype was picked up many times. The chain uses TRBV12-3 or TRBV12-4 and TRBJ1-6; 9 bases fit TRBD1. The ends lost 5 bases at V and 9 bases at J; junction bases unmatched: 5. The CDR3 loop spans 14 amino acids. The CDR3 DNA reads TGTGCCAGCAGTCTACAGGGGGCGGGTTCACCCCTCCACTTT. It yields the protein CASSLQGAGSPLHF.

The chain couples TRBV10-3 to TRBJ1-6, with TRBD1 as a possible D gene (6 bases). CDR3 size: 18 residues. CDR1 ENHRY and CDR2 SYGVKD come from the germline V gene. With 0 bases removed from V and 8 bases from J, the gap between germline ends came to 20 bases. CDR3 sequence: CAISESGRRGSGDSPLHF. The CDR3, as DNA: TGTGCCATCAGTGAGTCAGGGAGGAGAGGGTCAGGGGATTCACCCCTCCACTTT.

This clonotype was seen a handful of times. V gene TRBV7-9 combines with J gene TRBJ1-1, with a possible D match to TRBD1 (5 bases). Germline-derived CDR1 and CDR2 are SEHNR and FQNEAQ (reference sequence). Between the trimmed V and J ends, which lost 4 bases and 0 bases, there was a span of 9 bases. CDR3 length equals 14 residues. This CDR3 is CASSWGNLNTEAFF. In nucleotides, the CDR3 is TGTGCCAGCAGCTGGGGGAACCTGAACACTGAAGCTTTCTTT.

The chain couples TRBV10-3 to TRBJ2-7; D call uncertain. Germline CDR1 reads ENHRY; CDR2 reads SYGVKD. The CDR3 loop spans 14 amino acids. Between the trimmed V and J ends, which lost 0 bases and 2 bases, there was a span of 8 bases. CDR3: CAISESGTTYEQYF. The CDR3 DNA follows: TGTGCCATCAGTGAGTCAGGCACCACCTACGAGCAGTACTTC.

This clonotype was seen more than once but under ten times. This sequence joins TRBV12-3 or TRBV12-4 and TRBJ2-2; unclear D gene. The CDR3 has 15 residues. The ends were cut back, 3 bases at V and 6 bases at J, with 14 bases in the middle. The CDR3 nucleotides are TGTGCCAGCAGTTTGGGCGCCGGGTTGGCCGGGGAGCTGTTTTTT. This gives the protein CASSLGAGLAGELFF.

The chain couples TRBV3-1 to TRBJ1-2; D not resolved. Germline-derived CDR1 and CDR2 are LGHDT and YNNKEL (reference sequence). Trimming removed 5 bases from V and 3 bases from J, with 10 bases in between. This CDR3 has 13 residues. CDR3 region: CASSFSDDYGYTF. In DNA, the CDR3 is TGTGCCAGCAGCTTTTCGGATGACTATGGCTACACCTTC. The complete variable domain, with remaining parts taken from reference TRBV3-1 and TRBJ1-2, reads DTAVSQTPKYLVTQMGNDKSIKCEQNLGHDTMYWYKQDSKKFLKIMFSYNNKELIINETVPNRFSPKSPDKAHLNLHINSLELGDSAVYFCASSFSDDYGYTFGSGTRLTVV.

V and J are TRBV5-6 and TRBJ2-1; TRBD1 agrees at 8 bases. The CDR3 covers 14 residues. V lost 4 bases, J lost 5 bases, and 5 bases stayed unmatched. Germline assignment: CDR1 SGHDT and CDR2 YYEEEE. The CDR3, as DNA: TGTGCCAGCAGCCCGGGACAGGTGGACAATGAGCAGTTCTTC. It translates to CASSPGQVDNEQFF.